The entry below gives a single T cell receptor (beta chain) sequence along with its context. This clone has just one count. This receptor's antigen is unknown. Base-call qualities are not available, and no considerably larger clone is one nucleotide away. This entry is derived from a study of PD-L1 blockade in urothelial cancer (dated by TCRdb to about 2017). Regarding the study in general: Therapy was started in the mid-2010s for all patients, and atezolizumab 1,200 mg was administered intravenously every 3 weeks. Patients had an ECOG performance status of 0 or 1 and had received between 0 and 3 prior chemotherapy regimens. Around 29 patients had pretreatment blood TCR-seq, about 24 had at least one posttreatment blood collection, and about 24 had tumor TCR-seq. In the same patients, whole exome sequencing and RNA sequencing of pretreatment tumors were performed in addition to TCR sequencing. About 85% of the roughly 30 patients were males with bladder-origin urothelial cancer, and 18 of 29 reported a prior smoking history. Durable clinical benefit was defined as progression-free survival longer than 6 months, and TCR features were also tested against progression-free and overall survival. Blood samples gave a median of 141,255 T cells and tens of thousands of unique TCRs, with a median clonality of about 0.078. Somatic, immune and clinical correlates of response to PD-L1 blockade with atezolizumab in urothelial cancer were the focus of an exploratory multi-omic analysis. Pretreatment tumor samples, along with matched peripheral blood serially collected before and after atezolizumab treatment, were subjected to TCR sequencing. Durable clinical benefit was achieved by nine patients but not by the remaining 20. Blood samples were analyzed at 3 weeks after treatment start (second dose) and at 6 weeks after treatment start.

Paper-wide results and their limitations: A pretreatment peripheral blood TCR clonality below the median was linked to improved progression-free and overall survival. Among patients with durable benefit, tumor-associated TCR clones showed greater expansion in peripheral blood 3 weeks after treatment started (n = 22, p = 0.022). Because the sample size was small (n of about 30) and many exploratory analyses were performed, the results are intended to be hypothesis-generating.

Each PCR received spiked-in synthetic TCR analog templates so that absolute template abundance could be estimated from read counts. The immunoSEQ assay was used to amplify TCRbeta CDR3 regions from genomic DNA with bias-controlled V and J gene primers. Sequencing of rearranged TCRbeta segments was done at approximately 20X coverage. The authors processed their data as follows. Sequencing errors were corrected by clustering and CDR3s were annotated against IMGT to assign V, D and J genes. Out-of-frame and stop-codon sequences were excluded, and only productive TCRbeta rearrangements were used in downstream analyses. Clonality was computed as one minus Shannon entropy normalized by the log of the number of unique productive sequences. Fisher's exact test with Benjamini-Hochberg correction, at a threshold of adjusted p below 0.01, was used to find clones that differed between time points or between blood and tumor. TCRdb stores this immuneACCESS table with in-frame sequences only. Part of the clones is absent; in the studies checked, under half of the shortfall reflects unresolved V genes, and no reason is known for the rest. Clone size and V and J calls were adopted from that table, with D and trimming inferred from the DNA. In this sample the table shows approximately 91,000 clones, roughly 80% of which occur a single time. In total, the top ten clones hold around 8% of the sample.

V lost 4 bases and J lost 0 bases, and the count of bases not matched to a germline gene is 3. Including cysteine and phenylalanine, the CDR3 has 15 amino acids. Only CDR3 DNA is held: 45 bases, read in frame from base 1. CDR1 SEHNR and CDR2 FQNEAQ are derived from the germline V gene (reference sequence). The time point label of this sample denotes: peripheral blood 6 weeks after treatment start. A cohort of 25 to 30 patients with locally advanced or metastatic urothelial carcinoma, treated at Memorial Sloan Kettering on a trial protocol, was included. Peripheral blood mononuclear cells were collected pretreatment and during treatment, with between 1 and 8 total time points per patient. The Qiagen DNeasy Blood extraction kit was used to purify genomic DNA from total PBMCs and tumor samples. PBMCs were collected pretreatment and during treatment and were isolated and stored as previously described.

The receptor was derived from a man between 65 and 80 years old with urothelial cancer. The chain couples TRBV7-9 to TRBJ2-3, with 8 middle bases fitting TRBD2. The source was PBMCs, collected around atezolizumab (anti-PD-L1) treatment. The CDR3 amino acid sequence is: CASSYRGGSTDTQYF. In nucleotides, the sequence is TGTGCCAGCAGCTACCGGGGGGGGAGCACAGATACGCAGTATTTT. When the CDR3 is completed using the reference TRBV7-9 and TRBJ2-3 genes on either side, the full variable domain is DTGVSQNPRHKITKRGQNVTFRCDPISEHNRLYWYRQTLGQGPEFLTYFQNEAQLEKSRLLSDRFSAERPKGSFSTLEIQRTEQGDSAMYLCASSYRGGSTDTQYFGPGTRLTVL.